A selection of T cell receptor beta chains follows, all from one sample in a study of CD8+ T cells in alopecia areata. Here immunoSEQ multiplex PCR was the method, and the copy in TCRdb shows in-frame clones only, minus some. The repertoire holds about 250,000 clones, with 60% as singletons. The sequencing used CD4+ T cells sorted from blood, collected at approximately week 51, from a patient treated with tofacitinib. The receptors come from a human donor with alopecia areata. Each CDR3 is given with its conserved first and last residue. D genes are given only for firm matches. Clone size appears in some rows only: once, few, many, or a class for an expanded clone.

DNA: TGCAGCGTTGATCCGACAGGGAGAAACACCGGGGAGCTGTTTTTT; CDR3: CSVDPTGRNTGELFF; J: TRBJ2-2; D: TRBD1; size: -; V: TRBV29-1
DNA: TGTGCCATCAGTGAGTCTGAGGTTCGAGGGACCCAGTACTTC; CDR3: CAISESEVRGTQYF; J: TRBJ2-5; D: -; size: once; V: TRBV10-3
DNA: TGTGCCAGCAGGTCACTAGCGTCGGTCGATACGCAGTATTTT; CDR3: CASRSLASVDTQYF; J: TRBJ2-3; D: TRBD2; size: many; V: TRBV11-2
DNA: TGTGCCAGCAGTTCCTCAGTGGGAGATACGCAGTATTTT; CDR3: CASSSSVGDTQYF; J: TRBJ2-3; D: -; size: few; V: TRBV5-4
DNA: TGTGCCAGCAGCGTTGCCCCAGAAGGGACTAGCGGTCCGGTGGCCCAGTACTTC; CDR3: CASSVAPEGTSGPVAQYF; J: TRBJ2-5; D: TRBD2; size: -; V: TRBV9
DNA: TGTGCCACCAGCAGAGATCCGTCGGGGTACGAGCAGTACTTC; CDR3: CATSRDPSGYEQYF; J: TRBJ2-7; D: -; size: -; V: TRBV15
DNA: TGCGCCAGCAGCTTAGCCGGGACCTTCCAAGAGACCCAGTACTTC; CDR3: CASSLAGTFQETQYF; J: TRBJ2-5; D: -; size: -; V: TRBV5-1
DNA: TGTGCCTGCACCCCTAGGATGTACCAAGAGACCCAGTACTTC; CDR3: CACTPRMYQETQYF; J: TRBJ2-5; D: -; size: -; V: TRBV30
DNA: TGTGCCTGGAGTGTAGGTCAGGGACCCGCTGGAAACACCATATATTTT; CDR3: CAWSVGQGPAGNTIYF; J: TRBJ1-3; D: -; size: -; V: TRBV30
DNA: TGTGCCACCAGCAGACAAGTAGGTCCCGAGCAGTACTTC; CDR3: CATSRQVGPEQYF; J: TRBJ2-7; D: -; size: -; V: TRBV15
DNA: TGCAGCGTGGCCGGGACACACACTAGCACAGATACGCAGTATTTT; CDR3: CSVAGTHTSTDTQYF; J: TRBJ2-3; D: -; size: -; V: TRBV29-1
DNA: TGTGCCGGAACCGGGACAGGGAGAGGTGAGCAGTACTTC; CDR3: CAGTGTGRGEQYF; J: TRBJ2-7; D: TRBD1; size: -; V: TRBV2
DNA: TGTGCCAGCAGGCCCGGGCGGACCTTCACCGGGGAGCTGTTTTTT; CDR3: CASRPGRTFTGELFF; J: TRBJ2-2; D: -; size: -; V: TRBV27
DNA: TGCAGCGTTACTAGCGGGGGGAGGAATACGCAGTATTTT; CDR3: CSVTSGGRNTQYF; J: TRBJ2-3; D: TRBD2; size: -; V: TRBV29-1
DNA: TGTGCCAGCAGCCAGGAGGTCGGACCCCTCCACTTT; CDR3: CASSQEVGPLHF; J: TRBJ1-6; D: -; size: -; V: TRBV14
DNA: TGCAGCGTTGAAGGGCTAGCGGGGCGCGAGCAGTACTTC; CDR3: CSVEGLAGREQYF; J: TRBJ2-7; D: TRBD2; size: few; V: TRBV29-1
DNA: TGTGCCAGCAGTGATTGGCGGGGGGACACAGATACGCAGTATTTT; CDR3: CASSDWRGDTDTQYF; J: TRBJ2-3; D: TRBD2; size: -; V: TRBV25-1
DNA: TGTGCCAGCAGACCGGGGGGGTGGACTGAAGCTTTCTTT; CDR3: CASRPGGWTEAFF; J: TRBJ1-1; D: -; size: -; V: TRBV2
DNA: TGTGCCAGCACGGTCTTAGGAAAAACAGATACGCAGTATTTT; CDR3: CASTVLGKTDTQYF; J: TRBJ2-3; D: -; size: once; V: TRBV6-6
DNA: TGTGCCAGCAGTTTTAAACGGAACACTGAAGCTTTCTTT; CDR3: CASSFKRNTEAFF; J: TRBJ1-1; D: -; size: -; V: TRBV27
DNA: TGTGCCAGCAGCTTAGCTGAAGCTTTCTTT; CDR3: CASSLAEAFF; J: TRBJ1-1; D: -; size: -; V: TRBV7-9
DNA: TGTGCCAGCAGTCGCTGGACTAGCGGGGGCACAGATACGCAGTATTTT; CDR3: CASSRWTSGGTDTQYF; J: TRBJ2-3; D: TRBD2; size: -; V: TRBV13
DNA: TGTGCCAGCAGTGAGTGGACAGGGGGCATAAGGTACAATGAGCAGTTCTTC; CDR3: CASSEWTGGIRYNEQFF; J: TRBJ2-1; D: TRBD1; size: few; V: TRBV6-1
DNA: TGTGCCAGCAGTCCCCGCAGGACCAACTATGGCTACACCTTC; CDR3: CASSPRRTNYGYTF; J: TRBJ1-2; D: -; size: -; V: TRBV27
DNA: TGCGCCAGCAGCTTCGGACAGGGGAGGGATACGCAGTATTTT; CDR3: CASSFGQGRDTQYF; J: TRBJ2-3; D: TRBD1; size: -; V: TRBV5-1
DNA: TGTGCCAGCAGTACAGGGCGGGACAGCAAAGCTTTCTTT; CDR3: CASSTGRDSKAFF; J: TRBJ1-1; D: TRBD1; size: -; V: TRBV7-9
DNA: TGTGCCAGCAGCTTAGGTCGCTACTATGGCTACACCTTC; CDR3: CASSLGRYYGYTF; J: TRBJ1-2; D: -; size: -; V: TRBV7-9
DNA: TGTGCCAGCAGTGGACGGACAGCCGGAGAGCAGTACTTC; CDR3: CASSGRTAGEQYF; J: TRBJ2-7; D: -; size: -; V: TRBV6-5
DNA: TGTGCCAGCTCACCGTGGGGGATTTACAATGAGCAGTTCTTC; CDR3: CASSPWGIYNEQFF; J: TRBJ2-1; D: -; size: few; V: TRBV18
DNA: TGCAGCGCCCAACAGGGGATCTATGGCTACACCTTC; CDR3: CSAQQGIYGYTF; J: TRBJ1-2; D: TRBD1; size: -; V: TRBV29-1
DNA: TGCAGCGTTGTAAGGCACCTCCAAGAGACCCAGTACTTC; CDR3: CSVVRHLQETQYF; J: TRBJ2-5; D: -; size: few; V: TRBV29-1
DNA: TGTGCCATCAAGGGAGGGCCCTCTCGGGATACGCAGTATTTT; CDR3: CAIKGGPSRDTQYF; J: TRBJ2-3; D: TRBD2; size: -; V: TRBV10-3
DNA: TGTGCCAGCAGCCCCACTGACACCCCCTACGAGCAGTACTTC; CDR3: CASSPTDTPYEQYF; J: TRBJ2-7; D: -; size: -; V: TRBV5-7
DNA: TGTGCCAGTAGTTATCTAGGGGGGCCCGGGGAGCTGTTTTTT; CDR3: CASSYLGGPGELFF; J: TRBJ2-2; D: -; size: -; V: TRBV19
DNA: TGTGCCAGCAGTTACGCAGGATTCTCCTACGAGCAGTACTTC; CDR3: CASSYAGFSYEQYF; J: TRBJ2-7; D: -; size: few; V: TRBV6-5
DNA: TGCAGCTCTAGGGGGCTAGACTCCTACAATGAGCAGTTCTTC; CDR3: CSSRGLDSYNEQFF; J: TRBJ2-1; D: TRBD1; size: once; V: TRBV29-1
DNA: TGTGCCAGCAGCTTAAATTTAGAGCCCCAGCATTTT; CDR3: CASSLNLEPQHF; J: TRBJ1-5; D: -; size: -; V: TRBV7-9
DNA: TGTGCCAGCAACCGTCCCCCCTATGGCTACACCTTC; CDR3: CASNRPPYGYTF; J: TRBJ1-2; D: -; size: -; V: TRBV9